This T cell receptor beta chain was profiled in a study of technical replicates of blood from a handful of donors. TCRdb keeps only in-frame clones here, not all; method: immunoSEQ multiplex PCR. The sample shows about 82,000 clones, about 94% of them seen only once. The CDR3 length is 17 residues. CDR1 MGHDK and CDR2 SYGVNS come from the germline V gene. Between the trimmed V and J ends, which lost 0 bases and 7 bases, there was a span of 21 bases. This TCR was recovered from a human donor in good health. The genes are TRBV25-1 and TRBJ1-2; a possible D gene is TRBD1 (5 bases). The sequenced material came from T cells isolated from PBMCs. CDR3 sequence reads: CASSEYKSGAGSGGYTF. The CDR3 DNA is TGTGCCAGCAGTGAATATAAAAGCGGGGCGGGGTCTGGTGGCTACACCTTC.